The clone carrying this T cell receptor (beta chain) was recorded many times. Its specificity is not known. This record belongs to a study of post-analysis software for immune sequencing data. Per the germline V gene, CDR1 is KGHSH and CDR2 is LQKENI. V lost 2 bases to trimming and J lost 5 bases, with 4 bases between them. The CDR3 spans 11 residues. Unique molecular identifiers were present in the TCR beta cDNA libraries. One entry per CDR3 protein results from TCRdb running MiXCR on the PCR reads. Among hundreds of thousands of distinct CDR3 sequences, roughly a third were seen once, and the ten largest hold under 5.5%. Study-wide results and caveats: Included in a set of about 5 TRBV segments more frequent in patients than controls were TRBV5-6, TRBV5-1 and TRBV20-1.

The clonotype was recovered from a girl aged 10 to 17 with multiple sclerosis. Material for sequencing was blood. The chain combines TRBV18 with TRBJ2-7, with no clear D. The CDR3: CASSPRDEQYF. The CDR3 DNA follows: TGTGCCAGCTCACCAAGAGACGAGCAGTACTTC.